Described below is a single TCR beta chain sequence and its context. As yet, its antigen is unknown. The entry originates in a study of a mutant IDH1 vaccine in newly diagnosed glioma. Profiling relied on immunoSEQ multiplex PCR, and the TCRdb table lists in-frame clones only, not all of them. This sample has tens of thousands of clones, with less than 85% found just once. This sample's time point: week 47, end of study. The content of each vaccine dose was 300 ug of mutant IDH1 20-mer peptide, and topical imiquimod accompanied it. Source: PBMCs, taken from a glioma patient whose treatment included an IDH1 peptide vaccine. The clonotype originates from a woman in her thirties with glioma. Some clones in this sample may be carry-over from other donors' samples.

The CDR3 here is CASTIGQAGNQPQHF. The DNA for the CDR3 is TGTGCCAGCACTATCGGACAGGCCGGCAATCAGCCCCAGCATTTT. This rearrangement joins TRBV6-1 to TRBJ1-5; 7 bases are a match to TRBD1. The CDR3 has 15 amino acids. Germline lookup yields CDR1 MNHNS and CDR2 SASEGT. The V and J ends lost 7 bases and 2 bases, in that order; junction bases with no gene match: 8.